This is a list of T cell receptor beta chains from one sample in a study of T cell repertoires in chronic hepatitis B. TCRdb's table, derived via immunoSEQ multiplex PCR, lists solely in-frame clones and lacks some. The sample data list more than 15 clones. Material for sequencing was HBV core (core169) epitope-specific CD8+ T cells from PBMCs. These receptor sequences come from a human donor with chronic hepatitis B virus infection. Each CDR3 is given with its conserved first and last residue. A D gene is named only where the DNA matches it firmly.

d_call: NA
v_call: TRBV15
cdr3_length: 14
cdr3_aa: CATSRGPFREKLFF

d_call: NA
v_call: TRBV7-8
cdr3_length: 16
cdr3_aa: CASSLELGGLNNEQFF

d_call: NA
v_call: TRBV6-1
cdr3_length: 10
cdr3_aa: CASQAFEAFF

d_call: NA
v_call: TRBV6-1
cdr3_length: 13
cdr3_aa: CASSMRKTYGYTF

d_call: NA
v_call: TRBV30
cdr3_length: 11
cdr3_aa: CAWIRETEAFF

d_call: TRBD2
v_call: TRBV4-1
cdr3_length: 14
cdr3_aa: CATRSGGNTGELFF